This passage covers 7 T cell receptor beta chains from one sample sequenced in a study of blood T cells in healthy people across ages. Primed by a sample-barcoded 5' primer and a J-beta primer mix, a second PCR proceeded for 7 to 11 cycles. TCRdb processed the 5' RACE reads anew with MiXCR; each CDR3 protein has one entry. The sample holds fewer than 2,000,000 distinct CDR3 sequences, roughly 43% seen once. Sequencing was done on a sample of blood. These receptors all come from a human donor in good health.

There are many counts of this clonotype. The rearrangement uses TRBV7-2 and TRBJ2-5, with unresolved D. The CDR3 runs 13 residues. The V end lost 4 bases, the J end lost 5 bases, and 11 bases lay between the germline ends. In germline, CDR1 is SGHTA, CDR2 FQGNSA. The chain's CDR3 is CASSSYPMETQYF. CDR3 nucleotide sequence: TGTGCCAGCAGCTCCTACCCGATGGAGACCCAGTACTTC.

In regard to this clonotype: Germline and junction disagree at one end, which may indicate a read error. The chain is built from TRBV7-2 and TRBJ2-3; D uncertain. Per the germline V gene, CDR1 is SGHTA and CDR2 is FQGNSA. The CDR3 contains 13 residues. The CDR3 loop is CAGSLRTGDTQYF. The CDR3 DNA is TGTGCCGGCAGCTTAAGGACGGGAGATACGCAGTATTTT.

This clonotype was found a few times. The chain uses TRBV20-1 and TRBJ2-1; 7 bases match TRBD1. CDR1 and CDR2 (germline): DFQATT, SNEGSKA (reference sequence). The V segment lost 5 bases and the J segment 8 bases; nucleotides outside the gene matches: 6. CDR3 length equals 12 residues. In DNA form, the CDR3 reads TGCAGTGCTGGGACAACAGGGGATGAGCAGTTCTTC. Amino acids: CSAGTTGDEQFF.

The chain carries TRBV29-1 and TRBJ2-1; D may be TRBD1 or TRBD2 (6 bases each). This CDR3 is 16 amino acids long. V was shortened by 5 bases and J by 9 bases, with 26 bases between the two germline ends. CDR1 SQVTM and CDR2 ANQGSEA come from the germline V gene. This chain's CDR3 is CSVRGLTGTEDSEQFF. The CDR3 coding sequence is TGCAGCGTTCGGGGACTCACAGGGACCGAGGATAGTGAGCAGTTCTTC.

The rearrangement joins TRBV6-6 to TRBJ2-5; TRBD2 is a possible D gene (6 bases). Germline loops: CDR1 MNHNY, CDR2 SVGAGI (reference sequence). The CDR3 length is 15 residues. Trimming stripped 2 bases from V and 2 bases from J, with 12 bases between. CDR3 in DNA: TGTGCCAGCAGTTACCTACGGGGGATACAAGAGACCCAGTACTTC. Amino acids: CASSYLRGIQETQYF.

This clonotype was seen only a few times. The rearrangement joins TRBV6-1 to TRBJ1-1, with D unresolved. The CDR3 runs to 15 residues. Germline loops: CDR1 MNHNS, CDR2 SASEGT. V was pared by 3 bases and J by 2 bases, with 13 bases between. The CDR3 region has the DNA TGTGCCAGCAGTGATTCCGGGTCAATAAACACTGAAGCTTTCTTT. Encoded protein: CASSDSGSINTEAFF.

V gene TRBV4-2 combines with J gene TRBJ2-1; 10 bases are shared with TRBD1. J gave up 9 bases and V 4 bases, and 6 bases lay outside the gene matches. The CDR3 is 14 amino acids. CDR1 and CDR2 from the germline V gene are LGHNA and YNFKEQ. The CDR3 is CASSRTGGEVEQFF. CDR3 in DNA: TGTGCCAGCAGCCGGACAGGGGGAGAGGTTGAGCAGTTCTTC.